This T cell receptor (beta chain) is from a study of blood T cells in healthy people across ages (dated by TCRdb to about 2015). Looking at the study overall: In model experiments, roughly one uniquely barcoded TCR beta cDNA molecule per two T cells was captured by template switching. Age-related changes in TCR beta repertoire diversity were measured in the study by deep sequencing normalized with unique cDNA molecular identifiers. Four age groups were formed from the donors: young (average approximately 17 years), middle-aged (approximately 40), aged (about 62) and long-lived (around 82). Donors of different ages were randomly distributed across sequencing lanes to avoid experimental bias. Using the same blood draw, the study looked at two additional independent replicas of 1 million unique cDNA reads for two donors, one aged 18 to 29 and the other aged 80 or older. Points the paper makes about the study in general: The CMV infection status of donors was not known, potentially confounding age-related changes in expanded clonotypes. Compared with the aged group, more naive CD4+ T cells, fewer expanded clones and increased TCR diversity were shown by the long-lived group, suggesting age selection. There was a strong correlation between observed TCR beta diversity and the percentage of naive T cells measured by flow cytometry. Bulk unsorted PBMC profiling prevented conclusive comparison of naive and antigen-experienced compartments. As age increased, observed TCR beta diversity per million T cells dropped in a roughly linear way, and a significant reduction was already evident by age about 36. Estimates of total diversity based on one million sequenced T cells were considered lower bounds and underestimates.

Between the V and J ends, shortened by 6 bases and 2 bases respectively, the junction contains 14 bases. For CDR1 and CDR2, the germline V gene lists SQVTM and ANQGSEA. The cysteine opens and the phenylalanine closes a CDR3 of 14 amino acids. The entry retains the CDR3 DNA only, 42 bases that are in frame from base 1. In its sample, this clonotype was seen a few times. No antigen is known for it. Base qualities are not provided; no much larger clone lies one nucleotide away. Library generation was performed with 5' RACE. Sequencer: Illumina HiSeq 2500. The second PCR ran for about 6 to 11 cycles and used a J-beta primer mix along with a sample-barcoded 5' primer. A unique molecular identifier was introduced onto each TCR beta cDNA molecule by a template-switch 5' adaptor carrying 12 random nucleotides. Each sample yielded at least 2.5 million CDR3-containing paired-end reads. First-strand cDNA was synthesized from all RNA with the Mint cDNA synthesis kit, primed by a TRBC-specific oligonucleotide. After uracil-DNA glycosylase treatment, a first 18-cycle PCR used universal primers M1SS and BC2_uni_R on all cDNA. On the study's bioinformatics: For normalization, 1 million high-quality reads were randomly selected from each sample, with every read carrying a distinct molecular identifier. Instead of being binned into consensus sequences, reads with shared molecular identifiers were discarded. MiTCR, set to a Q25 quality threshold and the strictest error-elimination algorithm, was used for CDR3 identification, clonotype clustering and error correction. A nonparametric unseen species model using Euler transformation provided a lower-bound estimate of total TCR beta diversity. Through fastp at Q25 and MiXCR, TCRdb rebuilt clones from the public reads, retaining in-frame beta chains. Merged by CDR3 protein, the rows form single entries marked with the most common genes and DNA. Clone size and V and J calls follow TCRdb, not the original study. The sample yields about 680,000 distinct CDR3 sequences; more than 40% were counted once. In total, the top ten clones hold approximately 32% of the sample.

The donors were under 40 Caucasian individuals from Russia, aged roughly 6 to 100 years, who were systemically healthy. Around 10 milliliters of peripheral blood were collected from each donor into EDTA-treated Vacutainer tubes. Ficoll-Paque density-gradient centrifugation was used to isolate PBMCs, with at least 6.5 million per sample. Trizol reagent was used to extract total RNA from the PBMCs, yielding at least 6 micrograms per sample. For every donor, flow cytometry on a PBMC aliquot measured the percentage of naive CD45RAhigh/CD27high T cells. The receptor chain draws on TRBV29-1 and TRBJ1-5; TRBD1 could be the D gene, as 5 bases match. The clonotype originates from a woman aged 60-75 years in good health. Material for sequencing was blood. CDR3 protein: CSVQVGGGNQPQHF. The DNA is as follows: TGCAGCGTCCAGGTTGGGGGAGGCAATCAGCCCCAGCATTTT.